This entry concerns a single TCR beta chain. Using immunoSEQ multiplex PCR, the repertoire was profiled, and TCRdb retains in-frame clones only, with some absent. The data show 30,000 to 45,000 clones, roughly 80% seen once. The CDR3 consists of 16 residues. V trimming: 2 bases; J trimming: 2 bases; junction bases outside the gene matches: 3. CDR1 LGHNA and CDR2 YNFKEQ come from the germline V gene. The entry originates in a study of blood T cell repertoires in COVID-19. Sequencing was carried out using peripheral blood. This clonotype was sampled from a man aged 60 to 75 in a cohort sampled during active COVID-19. The V gene is TRBV4-2, the J gene TRBJ2-5; 12 nucleotides align to TRBD2. As DNA, the CDR3 is TGTGCCAGCAGCCAAAGCCTAGCGGGGGGGCAAGAGACCCAGTACTTC. Its protein product is CASSQSLAGGQETQYF.